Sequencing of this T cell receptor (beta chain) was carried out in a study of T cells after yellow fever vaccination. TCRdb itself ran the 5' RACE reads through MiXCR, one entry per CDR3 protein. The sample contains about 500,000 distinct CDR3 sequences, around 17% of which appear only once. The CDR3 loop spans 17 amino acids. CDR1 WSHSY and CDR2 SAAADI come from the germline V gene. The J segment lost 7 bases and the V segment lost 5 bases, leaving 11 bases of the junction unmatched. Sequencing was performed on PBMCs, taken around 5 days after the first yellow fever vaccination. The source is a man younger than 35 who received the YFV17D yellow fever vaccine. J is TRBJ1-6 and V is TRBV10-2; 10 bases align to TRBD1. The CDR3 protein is CASSLPGQGFANSPLHF. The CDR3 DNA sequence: TGCGCCAGCAGTCTGCCGGGACAGGGGTTTGCAAATTCACCCCTCCACTTT.